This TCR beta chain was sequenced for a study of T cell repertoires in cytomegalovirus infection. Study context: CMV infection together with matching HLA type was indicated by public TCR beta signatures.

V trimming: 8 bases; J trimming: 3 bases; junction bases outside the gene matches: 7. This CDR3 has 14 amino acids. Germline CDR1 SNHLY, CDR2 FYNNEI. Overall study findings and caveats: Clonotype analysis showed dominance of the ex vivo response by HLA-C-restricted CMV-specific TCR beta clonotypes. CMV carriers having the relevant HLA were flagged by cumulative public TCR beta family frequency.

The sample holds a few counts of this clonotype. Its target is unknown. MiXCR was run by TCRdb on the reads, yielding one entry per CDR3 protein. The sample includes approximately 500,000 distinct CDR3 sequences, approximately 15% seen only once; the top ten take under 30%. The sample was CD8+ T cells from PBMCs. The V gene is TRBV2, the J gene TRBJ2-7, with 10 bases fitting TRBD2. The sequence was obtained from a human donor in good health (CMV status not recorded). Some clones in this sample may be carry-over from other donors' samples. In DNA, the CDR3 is TGTGCCAGCGAGGGCCTAGCGGGGGTCTACGAGCAGTACTTC. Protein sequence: CASEGLAGVYEQYF.